These T cell receptor beta chains were read from a single sample in a study of blood T cells in healthy people across ages. Via MiXCR, TCRdb re-called the 5' RACE reads, giving one row per CDR3 protein. This sample has about 680,000 distinct CDR3 sequences, with around 49% found just once. Sequenced: blood. The origin of the receptors is a woman in her fifties or sixties in good health. Both conserved end residues are part of each CDR3. A D gene is named only where the DNA matches it firmly. Only some rows state a clone size, as once, few, many or a class for expanded clones.

d_call clone_size j_call v_call cdr3_aa cdr3_nt
. few TRBJ2-5 TRBV29-1 CSVEERWQTQYF TGCAGCGTTGAAGAGAGGTGGCAGACCCAGTACTTC
TRBD1 . TRBJ1-4 TRBV20-1 CSAEPPGQGREKLFF TGCAGTGCTGAACCCCCGGGACAGGGGCGGGAAAAACTGTTTTTT
TRBD2 few TRBJ2-7 TRBV12-3/TRBV12-4 CASSPNRPGLAREQYF TGTGCCAGCAGTCCCAATAGACCGGGACTAGCTCGCGAGCAGTACTTC
. few TRBJ2-5 TRBV7-2 CASSLVLGQETQYF TGTGCCAGCAGCTTAGTCCTGGGCCAAGAGACCCAGTACTTC
. many TRBJ1-1 TRBV6-2/TRBV6-3 CASRGWTDLNTEAFF TGTGCCAGCAGAGGGTGGACAGATCTGAACACTGAAGCTTTCTTT
. once TRBJ2-3 TRBV5-1 CASSPVRGTDTQYF TGCGCCAGCAGCCCCGTCCGGGGCACAGATACGCAGTATTTT
. . TRBJ2-1 TRBV6-2/TRBV6-3 CASRGDFRSYNEQFF TGTGCCAGCAGAGGGGACTTTCGCTCCTACAATGAGCAGTTCTTC
. few TRBJ1-2 TRBV7-9 CASSLGTSPNYGYTF TGTGCCAGCAGCTTAGGGACGTCTCCTAACTATGGCTACACCTTC
TRBD2 . TRBJ2-7 TRBV4-2 CASSRSTSGSYEQYF TGTGCCAGCAGCCGATCGACTAGCGGGAGTTACGAGCAGTACTTC
TRBD1 . TRBJ2-7 TRBV29-1 CSVGRGLEYEQYF TGCAGCGTTGGAAGGGGGCTGGAATACGAGCAGTACTTC
TRBD1 few TRBJ1-2 TRBV7-9 CASSPVGGGYGYTF TGTGCCAGCAGCCCCGTAGGGGGCGGGTATGGCTACACCTTC
. few TRBJ2-7 TRBV2 CASRKGGGRSSYEQYF TGTGCCAGCAGGAAAGGGGGGGGAAGGAGCTCCTACGAGCAGTACTTC
. few TRBJ2-1 TRBV9 CASSPEQLAMNEQFF TGTGCCAGCAGCCCAGAACAATTGGCGATGAATGAGCAGTTCTTC
. . TRBJ1-5 TRBV20-1 CSAGHSSNQPQHF TGCAGTGCTGGCCACAGCAGCAATCAGCCCCAGCATTTT
. . TRBJ1-5 TRBV20-1 CSASPQDYSNQPQHF TGCAGTGCTAGTCCCCAGGACTATAGCAATCAGCCCCAGCATTTT
. . TRBJ2-1 TRBV28 CASSTPGSAQFF TGTGCCAGCAGTACCCCAGGCTCCGCGCAGTTCTTC
TRBD1 . TRBJ2-7 TRBV20-1 CSATYVDRGRYEQYF TGCAGTGCTACCTACGTGGACAGGGGTAGGTACGAGCAGTACTTC
TRBD2 . TRBJ2-3 TRBV20-1 CSATGLAGGLTDTQYF TGCAGTGCTACAGGACTCGCGGGAGGGCTGACAGATACGCAGTATTTT
. few TRBJ2-5 TRBV28 CASSRTETQYF TGTGCCAGCAGCCGGACGGAGACCCAGTACTTC
. . TRBJ2-5 TRBV27 CASSLDGVNEQYF TGTGCCAGCAGTTTAGATGGAGTCAATGAGCAGTACTTC
. . TRBJ2-5 TRBV7-2 CASSLYSNWIVGTQYF TGTGCCAGCAGCTTATACTCGAACTGGATCGTTGGGACCCAGTACTTC
TRBD2 . TRBJ2-7 TRBV4-1 CASSRVTSGSYEQYF TGCGCCAGCAGCCGAGTGACTAGCGGCTCCTACGAGCAGTACTTC
TRBD2 . TRBJ2-7 TRBV9 CASSEAGGPVTYEQYF TGTGCCAGCAGCGAAGCGGGAGGGCCTGTAACCTACGAGCAGTACTTC
TRBD1 . TRBJ2-5 TRBV3-1 CASSYRDRGSSEQYF TGTGCCAGCAGCTACCGGGACAGGGGGTCAAGTGAGCAGTACTTC
. . TRBJ2-3 TRBV20-1 CSASARDGTDTQYF TGCAGTGCTAGCGCCAGGGATGGGACAGATACGCAGTATTTT
. . TRBJ2-1 TRBV7-2 CASSLMRRPYNEQFF TGTGCCAGCAGCTTAATGAGACGGCCCTACAATGAGCAGTTCTTC
. few TRBJ2-7 TRBV6-6 CASCSNTVHEQYF TGTGCCAGCTGCTCTAACACGGTCCACGAGCAGTACTTC
. few TRBJ2-7 TRBV9 CASSVDPDSSEQYF TGTGCCAGCAGCGTAGACCCGGACAGTTCCGAGCAGTACTTC
. . TRBJ1-1 TRBV6-6 CASSYPRDTMNTEAFF TGTGCCAGCAGTTACCCCCGGGACACCATGAACACTGAAGCTTTCTTT
. few TRBJ1-1 TRBV29-1 CSGTQGLNTEAFF TGCAGCGGCACACAGGGCTTGAACACTGAAGCTTTCTTT
. . TRBJ2-5 TRBV7-3 CASSSSYRGEQYF TGTGCCAGCAGCTCCTCGTACCGTGGGGAGCAGTACTTC
. . TRBJ2-4 TRBV4-2 CASSQGQVLEQYF TGTGCCAGCAGCCAAGGACAGGTTTTGGAGCAGTACTTC
TRBD2 . TRBJ2-5 TRBV27 CASSLSILAGTAQETQYF TGTGCCAGCAGTTTATCTATCCTAGCGGGAACCGCTCAAGAGACCCAGTACTTC
. . TRBJ2-1 TRBV20-1 CSAETGVSSYNEQFF TGCAGTGCCGAGACGGGGGTTAGCTCCTACAATGAGCAGTTCTTC
TRBD2 once TRBJ2-5 TRBV20-1 CSARGTSGRGETQYF TGCAGTGCTAGGGGGACTAGCGGGAGAGGGGAGACCCAGTACTTC
. . TRBJ2-7 TRBV7-9 CASSLARGQGFSEQYF TGTGCCAGCAGCTTAGCGCGGGGACAAGGTTTTAGCGAGCAGTACTTC
. . TRBJ2-5 TRBV7-9 CASSLDWGASVETQYF TGTGCCAGCAGCTTAGATTGGGGGGCGAGCGTGGAGACCCAGTACTTC
. many TRBJ2-6 TRBV7-2 CASSVSGANVLTF TGTGCCAGCAGCGTCTCTGGGGCCAACGTCCTGACTTTC
TRBD2 once TRBJ2-3 TRBV5-1 CASSFLTSGTDTRYF TGCGCCAGCAGCTTTCTGACTAGCGGCACAGATACGCGGTATTTT
. . TRBJ1-6 TRBV27 CASGFSSGTPGNSPLHF TGTGCCAGCGGCTTCTCCTCCGGGACCCCCGGGAATTCACCCCTCCACTTT
. . TRBJ2-1 TRBV11-3 CASSSDDRHNEQFF TGTGCCAGCAGCTCCGACGATCGGCACAATGAGCAGTTCTTC
. . TRBJ1-1 TRBV6-1 CASSGQGGSMNTEAFF TGTGCCAGCAGTGGGCAGGGTGGGTCGATGAACACTGAAGCTTTCTTT
TRBD1 . TRBJ1-6 TRBV28 CASSGRDRGYNSPLHF TGTGCCAGCAGTGGAAGGGACAGGGGTTATAATTCACCCCTCCACTTT
. . TRBJ2-5 TRBV28 CASREGGRTQYF TGTGCCAGCAGAGAGGGGGGCCGGACCCAGTACTTC
. few TRBJ2-5 TRBV11-2 CASSLDLSWREETQYF TGTGCCAGCAGCTTAGATTTGTCGTGGAGGGAAGAGACCCAGTACTTC
. . TRBJ2-3 TRBV12-3/TRBV12-4 CASSLIRSSLTDTQYF TGTGCCAGCAGTTTAATCAGGAGCAGCCTCACAGATACGCAGTATTTT
. few TRBJ2-7 TRBV9 CASSAAAPTSSYEQYF TGTGCCAGCAGCGCCGCAGCCCCGACCTCCTCCTACGAGCAGTACTTC
. few TRBJ2-4 TRBV5-5 CASSFSEKEYF TGTGCCAGCAGCTTTAGCGAAAAAGAGTACTTC
TRBD1 . TRBJ1-2 TRBV6-6 CASSQTGTARAGYGYTF TGTGCCAGCAGTCAAACCGGGACAGCCCGTGCGGGTTATGGCTACACCTTC
. . TRBJ2-3 TRBV24-1 CATGRSDASSTDTQYF TGTGCCACCGGAAGATCGGACGCGTCTAGCACAGATACGCAGTATTTT
TRBD2 few TRBJ2-1 TRBV29-1 CSGASGSLEQFF TGCAGCGGGGCTAGCGGGAGCCTGGAGCAGTTCTTC
. . TRBJ2-6 TRBV29-1 CSVEPGGANVLTF TGCAGCGTTGAGCCAGGTGGGGCCAACGTCCTGACTTTC
. . TRBJ1-6 TRBV6-1 CASSEAQAANSPLHF TGTGCCAGCAGTGAGGCCCAGGCGGCCAATTCACCCCTCCACTTT
. few TRBJ2-5 TRBV2 CASSVGRSQETQYF TGTGCCAGCAGTGTGGGCAGGTCGCAAGAGACCCAGTACTTC
TRBD1 many TRBJ1-2 TRBV4-2 CASSRLGQYYGYTF TGTGCCAGCAGCCGCCTGGGACAGTACTATGGCTACACCTTC